This T cell receptor beta chain came from a study of cytomegalovirus exposure and HLA in healthy donors. PCR employed 60 Vbeta and 13 Jbeta primers. Authors' processing steps: Later work found 80 million or so unique TCR beta chains, with 10 million to 14 million shared. TCRdb keeps only in-frame clones here, not all; method: immunoSEQ multiplex PCR. D and trimming come from the DNA, and the V and J calls and clone size come from that table. Of over 30,000 clones in the sample, about 70% were seen once. Deletions cut 6 bases from V and 7 bases from J, with 26 bases between. This CDR3 is built from 16 residues. Germline lookup yields CDR1 SGHKS and CDR2 YYEKEE (reference sequence). Whole-study results and caveats: Some TCR beta chains (roughly 150 of them) were listed as cytomegalovirus-associated. In vitro assays verified that a few CMV-associated chains recognized CMV antigens specifically. One cluster of highly shared sequence variants probably arose as a sequencing artifact.

A remark on this clone: The antigen is not known.

The rearrangement links TRBV5-5 to TRBJ2-7; tentative D call: TRBD2 (6 bases). Sequences were obtained from PBMCs. The sequence was obtained from a man aged 40-49 years in good health and CMV-seropositive. The CDR3 nucleotides are TGTGCCAGCATCAACTGGGGTGGCAGCCCCAGCGGGGAGCAGTACTTC. This gives the protein CASINWGGSPSGEQYF. Supplemented by reference TRBV5-5 and TRBJ2-7, the full variable domain reads DAGVTQSPTHLIKTRGQQVTLRCSPISGHKSVSWYQQVLGQGPQFIFQYYEKEERGRGNFPDRFSARQFPNYSSELNVNALLLGDSALYLCASINWGGSPSGEQYFGPGTRLTVT.